Listed below are T cell receptor beta chains from one sample, sequenced in a study of blood T cell repertoires in COVID-19. Measured with immunoSEQ multiplex PCR; TCRdb has only the in-frame clones, and not every one. This repertoire shows hundreds of thousands of clones, 88% found once; its top ten account for 2%. Material: PBMCs or T cells enriched from blood (not recorded which). The receptors originated from a woman aged 55-75 years in a cohort exposed to, infected with or recovered from COVID-19 (not recorded which). The CDR3 runs from the conserved cysteine through the conserved F or W. The order of the fields is J gene, clone size, D gene, V gene, CDR3 protein, CDR3 DNA. A D gene is named only where the DNA matches it firmly. Some rows mark clone size as missing; the rest say once, few, many or name a class of expanded clone.

TRBJ2-5	-	TRBD2	TRBV3-1/TRBV3-2	CASSQESRRTLAGIQETQYF	TGTGCCAGCAGCCAGGAATCGAGGCGGACTCTAGCGGGTATACAAGAGACCCAGTACTTC
TRBJ2-1	-	TRBD1	TRBV11-2	CASRNTGGWFF	TGTGCCAGCAGGAATACAGGGGGCTGGTTCTTC
TRBJ1-2	-	TRBD1	TRBV27	CASSSDRVHYGYTF	TGTGCCAGCAGTTCAGACAGGGTGCACTATGGCTACACCTTC
TRBJ1-1	-	TRBD1	TRBV2	CASNRQGAGTEAFF	TGTGCCAGCAATCGACAGGGGGCTGGGACTGAAGCTTTCTTT
TRBJ2-7	-	-	TRBV5-1	CASSLKGLEQYF	TGCGCCAGCAGCTTGAAGGGGCTCGAGCAGTACTTC
TRBJ2-3	-	TRBD1	TRBV24-1	CATSEAGTGASSTDTQYF	TGTGCCACCAGTGAAGCCGGGACAGGGGCTTCTAGCACAGATACGCAGTATTTT
TRBJ1-1	-	-	TRBV5-1	CASSLGAGTEAFF	TGCGCCAGCAGCTTGGGGGCTGGCACTGAAGCTTTCTTT
TRBJ2-5	-	-	TRBV2	CASSEGEHQETQYF	TGTGCCAGCAGTGAAGGAGAACACCAAGAGACCCAGTACTTC
TRBJ1-6	-	-	TRBV14	CASSQDIGSAPLHF	TGTGCCAGCAGCCAAGATATCGGGAGCGCACCCCTCCACTTT
TRBJ2-7	-	-	TRBV6-5	CASSRGAVTGHEQYF	TGTGCCAGCAGCCGGGGGGCGGTCACGGGCCACGAGCAGTACTTC
TRBJ1-1	-	-	TRBV28	CASTEGQLMNTEAFF	TGTGCCAGCACCGAGGGCCAACTCATGAACACTGAAGCTTTCTTT
TRBJ2-1	-	-	TRBV5-6	CASSFAGINEQFF	TGTGCCAGCAGCTTCGCCGGGATTAATGAGCAGTTCTTC
TRBJ2-3	-	-	TRBV21-1	CASSKYGSGRPPSTDTQYF	TGTGCCAGCAGCAAATACGGTAGCGGGAGGCCCCCCAGCACAGATACGCAGTATTTT
TRBJ2-7	-	-	TRBV19	CASSIRPGEQYF	TGTGCCAGTAGTATAAGGCCGGGCGAGCAGTACTTC
TRBJ2-7	-	-	TRBV5-1	CASSKDSLSYEQYF	TGCGCCAGCAGCAAGGACAGCCTCTCCTACGAGCAGTACTTC
TRBJ2-1	-	TRBD2	TRBV6-2/TRBV6-3	CASSPPAGGLGEQFF	TGTGCCAGCAGCCCCCCAGCGGGAGGGCTGGGTGAGCAGTTCTTC
TRBJ2-7	-	-	TRBV28	CASSPVSGKVPRSSYEQYF	TGTGCCAGCAGTCCGGTGAGCGGCAAAGTCCCAAGGAGCTCCTACGAGCAGTACTTC
TRBJ1-2	-	-	TRBV24-1	CATSDFRGYGYTF	TGTGCCACCAGTGATTTTAGGGGCTATGGCTACACCTTC
TRBJ1-1	-	-	TRBV5-1	CASSKGEYTEAFF	TGCGCCAGCAGCAAGGGGGAATACACTGAAGCTTTCTTT
TRBJ1-3	-	-	TRBV4-1	CASSPAGKTGLSGNTIYF	TGCGCCAGCAGCCCCGCGGGAAAGACTGGCCTCTCTGGAAACACCATATATTTT
TRBJ2-3	once	TRBD2	TRBV28	CASSSRLASTDTQYF	TGTGCCAGCAGTTCCAGACTAGCGAGCACAGATACGCAGTATTTT
TRBJ2-7	-	-	TRBV7-3	CASIEPGEGSFEQYF	TGTGCCAGCATCGAACCAGGGGAAGGATCCTTCGAGCAGTACTTC
TRBJ2-1	-	-	TRBV7-2	CASSLVGTSNEQFF	TGTGCCAGCAGCTTAGTAGGGACAAGCAATGAGCAGTTCTTC
TRBJ1-2	-	-	TRBV5-1	CASSGLGDYGYTF	TGCGCCAGCAGTGGCCTAGGGGACTATGGCTACACCTTC
TRBJ1-2	-	-	TRBV6-5	CASSYRSGLGNYGYTF	TGTGCCAGCAGTTACCGGTCAGGGCTGGGTAACTATGGCTACACCTTC
TRBJ1-5	-	TRBD1	TRBV24-1	CATSEQGAGNQPQHF	TGTGCCACCAGTGAACAGGGGGCGGGCAATCAGCCCCAGCATTTT
TRBJ1-1	-	-	TRBV5-1	CASSPGTPSSSAMFF	TGCGCCAGCAGCCCCGGAACCCCCTCGTCCAGCGCAATGTTCTTT
TRBJ1-5	-	-	TRBV7-2	CASSFMSGIVNQPQHF	TGTGCCAGCAGCTTCATGTCCGGGATCGTGAATCAGCCCCAGCATTTT
TRBJ1-2	-	-	TRBV5-4	CASSAKKNNYGYTF	TGTGCCAGCAGCGCGAAAAAAAATAACTATGGCTACACCTTC
TRBJ1-2	-	-	TRBV28	CASSPFDRTNYGYTF	TGTGCCAGCAGTCCCTTTGATAGAACTAACTATGGCTACACCTTC
TRBJ1-2	-	TRBD1	TRBV28	CASSISTGGAIPYGYTF	TGTGCCAGCAGTATATCGACAGGGGGCGCGATCCCCTATGGCTACACCTTC
TRBJ2-1	-	TRBD2	TRBV11-3	CASSFSGRDNEQFF	TGTGCCAGCAGCTTTAGCGGGAGGGACAATGAGCAGTTCTTC
TRBJ2-1	-	-	TRBV6-5	CASSYSSPGYYNEQFF	TGTGCCAGCAGTTACTCGTCCCCGGGGTACTACAATGAGCAGTTCTTC
TRBJ2-3	-	-	TRBV5-4	CASSRPGTGTDTQYF	TGTGCCAGCAGCCGACCGGGAACCGGCACAGATACGCAGTATTTT
TRBJ2-1	-	TRBD2	TRBV7-9	CASSLAFSGRPNEQFF	TGTGCCAGCAGCTTAGCGTTTAGCGGGAGACCCAATGAGCAGTTCTTC
TRBJ1-4	-	-	TRBV30	CAWAGLRTGKLFF	TGTGCCTGGGCGGGACTTCGTACCGGAAAACTGTTTTTT
TRBJ2-7	few	-	TRBV7-2	CASSELYEQYF	TGTGCCAGCAGCGAACTCTACGAGCAGTACTTC
TRBJ2-2	-	TRBD2	TRBV28	CASSLLGTSGANTGELFF	TGTGCCAGCAGTTTATTGGGGACTAGCGGGGCGAACACCGGGGAGCTGTTTTTT
TRBJ1-2	once	TRBD1	TRBV27	CASSLRQGDYGYTF	TGTGCCAGCAGTTTACGACAGGGGGACTATGGCTACACCTTC